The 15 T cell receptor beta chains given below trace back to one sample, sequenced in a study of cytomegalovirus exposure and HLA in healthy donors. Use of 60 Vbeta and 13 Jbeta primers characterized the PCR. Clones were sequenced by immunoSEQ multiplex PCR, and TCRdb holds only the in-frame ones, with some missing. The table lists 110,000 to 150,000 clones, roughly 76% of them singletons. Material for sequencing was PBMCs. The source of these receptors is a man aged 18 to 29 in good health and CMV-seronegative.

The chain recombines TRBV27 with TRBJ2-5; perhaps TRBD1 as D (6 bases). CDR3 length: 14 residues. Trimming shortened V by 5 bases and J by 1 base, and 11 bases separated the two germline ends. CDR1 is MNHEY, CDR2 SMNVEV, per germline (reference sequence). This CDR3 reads CASSPNRAQETQYF. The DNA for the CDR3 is TGTGCCAGCAGTCCGAACAGGGCCCAAGAGACCCAGTACTTC.

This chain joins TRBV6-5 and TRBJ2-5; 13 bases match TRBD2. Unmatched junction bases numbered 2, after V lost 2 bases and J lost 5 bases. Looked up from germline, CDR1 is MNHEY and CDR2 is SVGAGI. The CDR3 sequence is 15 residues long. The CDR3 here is CASSYGTSGAETQYF. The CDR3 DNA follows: TGTGCCAGCAGTTACGGGACTAGCGGGGCTGAGACCCAGTACTTC.

CDR3 sequence: CASSLAGLAGGTDTQYF. The DNA for the CDR3 is TGCGCCAGCAGCTTGGCAGGACTAGCGGGGGGCACAGATACGCAGTATTTT. The rearrangement links TRBV5-1 to TRBJ2-3; 13 nucleotides match TRBD2. Trimming at V came to 0 bases and at J to 1 base, leaving 2 bases not matched to a gene. The V gene's germline CDR1 is SGHRS and CDR2 YFSETQ. The CDR3 sequence is 17 residues long. The variable domain in full, with the rest retrieved from reference TRBV5-1 and TRBJ2-3, is KAGVTQTPRYLIKTRGQQVTLSCSPISGHRSVSWYQQTPGQGLQFLFEYFSETQRNKGNFPGRFSGRQFSNSRSEMNVSTLELGDSALYLCASSLAGLAGGTDTQYFGPGTRLTVL.

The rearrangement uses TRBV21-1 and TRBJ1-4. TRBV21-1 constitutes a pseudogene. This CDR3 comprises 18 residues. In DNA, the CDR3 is TGTGCCAGCAGCAAAGACGCGAGGGTCATGCCTACTAATGAAAAACTGTTTTTT. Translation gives CASSKDARVMPTNEKLFF.

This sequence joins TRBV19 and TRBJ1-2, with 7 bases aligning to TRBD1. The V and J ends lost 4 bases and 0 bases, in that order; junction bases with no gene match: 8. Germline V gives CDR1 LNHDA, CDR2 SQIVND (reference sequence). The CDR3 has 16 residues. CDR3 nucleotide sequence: TGTGCCAGTAGTAGCGGACAGGCAAGAGCTAACTATGGCTACACCTTC. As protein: CASSSGQARANYGYTF.

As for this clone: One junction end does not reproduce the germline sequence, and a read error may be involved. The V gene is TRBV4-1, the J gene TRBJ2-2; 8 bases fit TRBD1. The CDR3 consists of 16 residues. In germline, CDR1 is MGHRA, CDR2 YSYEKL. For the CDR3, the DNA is TGCGCTAGCAGCCTTACACAGGGGGTAGAACCCGGGGAGCTGTTTTTT. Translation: CASSLTQGVEPGELFF.

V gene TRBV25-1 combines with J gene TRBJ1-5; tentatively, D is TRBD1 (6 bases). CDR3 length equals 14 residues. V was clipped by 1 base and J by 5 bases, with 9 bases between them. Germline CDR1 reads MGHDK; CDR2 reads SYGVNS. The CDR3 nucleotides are TGTGCCAGCAGTGAATTGTCAGGGGATCAGCCCCAGCATTTT. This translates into CASSELSGDQPQHF.

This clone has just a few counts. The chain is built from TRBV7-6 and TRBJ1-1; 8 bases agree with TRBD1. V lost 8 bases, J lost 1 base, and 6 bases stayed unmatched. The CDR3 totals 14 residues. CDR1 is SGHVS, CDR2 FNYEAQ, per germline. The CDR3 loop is CASAATGANTEAFF. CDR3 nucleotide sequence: TGTGCCAGCGCCGCGACAGGGGCGAACACTGAAGCTTTCTTT.

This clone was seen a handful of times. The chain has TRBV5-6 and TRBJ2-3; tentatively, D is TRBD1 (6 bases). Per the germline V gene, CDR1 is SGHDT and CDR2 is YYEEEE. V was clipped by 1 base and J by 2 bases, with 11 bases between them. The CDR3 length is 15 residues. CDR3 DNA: TGTGCCAGCAGCTTGCTCCAGGGGTTCACAGATACGCAGTATTTT. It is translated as CASSLLQGFTDTQYF.

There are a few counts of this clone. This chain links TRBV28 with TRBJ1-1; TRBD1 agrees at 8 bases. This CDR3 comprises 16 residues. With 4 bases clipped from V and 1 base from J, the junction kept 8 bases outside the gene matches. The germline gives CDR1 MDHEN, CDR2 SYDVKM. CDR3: CASSSPSDRANTEAFF. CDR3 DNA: TGTGCCAGCAGTTCCCCCTCGGACAGGGCGAACACTGAAGCTTTCTTT.

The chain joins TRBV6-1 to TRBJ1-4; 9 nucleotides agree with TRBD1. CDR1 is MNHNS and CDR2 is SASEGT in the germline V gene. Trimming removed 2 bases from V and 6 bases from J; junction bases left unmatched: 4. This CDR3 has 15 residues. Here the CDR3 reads CASSERDRVDEKLFF. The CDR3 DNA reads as TGTGCCAGCAGTGAAAGGGACAGGGTAGATGAAAAACTGTTTTTT.

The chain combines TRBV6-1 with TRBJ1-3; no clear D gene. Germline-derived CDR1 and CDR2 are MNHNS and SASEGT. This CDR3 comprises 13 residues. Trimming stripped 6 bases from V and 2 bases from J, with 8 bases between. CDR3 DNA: TGTGCCAGCAGCCACCCGGCTGGAAACACCATATATTTT. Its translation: CASSHPAGNTIYF.

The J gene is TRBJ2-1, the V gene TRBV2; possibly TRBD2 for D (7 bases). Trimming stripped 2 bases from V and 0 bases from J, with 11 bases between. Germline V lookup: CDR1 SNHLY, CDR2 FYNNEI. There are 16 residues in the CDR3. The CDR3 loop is CASSERGAYSYNEQFF. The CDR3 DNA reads TGTGCCAGCAGTGAACGGGGGGCATACTCCTACAATGAGCAGTTCTTC.

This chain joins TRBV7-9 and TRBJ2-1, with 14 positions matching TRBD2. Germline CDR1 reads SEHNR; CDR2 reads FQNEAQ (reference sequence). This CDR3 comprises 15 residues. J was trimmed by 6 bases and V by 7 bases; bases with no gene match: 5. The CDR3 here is CASKNGLAGGNEQFF. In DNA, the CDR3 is TGTGCCAGCAAGAACGGACTAGCGGGGGGCAATGAGCAGTTCTTC.

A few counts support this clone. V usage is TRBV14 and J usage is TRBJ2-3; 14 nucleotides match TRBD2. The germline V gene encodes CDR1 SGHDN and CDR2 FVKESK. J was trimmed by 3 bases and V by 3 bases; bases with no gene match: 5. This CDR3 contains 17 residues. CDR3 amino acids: CASSQWTSGRSTDTQYF. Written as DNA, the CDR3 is TGTGCCAGCAGCCAGTGGACTAGCGGGAGGTCGACAGATACGCAGTATTTT.